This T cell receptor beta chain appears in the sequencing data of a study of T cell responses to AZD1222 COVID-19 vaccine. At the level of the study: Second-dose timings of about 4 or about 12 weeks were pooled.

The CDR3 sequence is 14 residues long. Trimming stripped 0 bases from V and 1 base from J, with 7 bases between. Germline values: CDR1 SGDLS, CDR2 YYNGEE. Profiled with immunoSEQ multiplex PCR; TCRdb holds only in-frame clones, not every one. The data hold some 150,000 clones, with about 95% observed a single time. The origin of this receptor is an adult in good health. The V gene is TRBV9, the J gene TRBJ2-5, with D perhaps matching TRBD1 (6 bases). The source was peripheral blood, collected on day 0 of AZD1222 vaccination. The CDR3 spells CASSVDRAQETQYF. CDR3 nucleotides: TGTGCCAGCAGCGTAGACAGGGCCCAAGAGACCCAGTACTTC. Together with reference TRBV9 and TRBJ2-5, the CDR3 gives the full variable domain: DSGVTQTPKHLITATGQRVTLRCSPRSGDLSVYWYQQSLDQGLQFLIQYYNGEERAKGNILERFSAQQFPDLHSELNLSSLELGDSALYFCASSVDRAQETQYFGPGTRLLVL.